Listed below are T cell receptor beta chains from one sample, sequenced in a study of spatial heterogeneity in lung cancer. TCRdb reprocessed the 5' RACE reads with MiXCR, giving one entry per CDR3 protein. The sample carries about 41,000 distinct CDR3 sequences, over 9.5% recorded once. The material sequenced was PBMCs, taken at surgery. These TCRs come from a female donor with early-stage non-small cell lung cancer. CDR3s include the opening cysteine and the closing phenylalanine or tryptophan. The D gene is left open where the match is weak. Rows give clone size only sometimes, using once, few, many, or a class for an expanded clone.

>TRBV29-1|.|.|TRBJ2-5
CSVEQGGLETQYF
>TRBV20-1|many|.|TRBJ1-2
CSASPDTSNYGYTF
>TRBV5-1|.|TRBD2|TRBJ2-1
CASGLGGGVYNEQFF
>TRBV12-3/TRBV12-4|few|TRBD1|TRBJ1-1
CASSLTGGAEAFF
>TRBV30|few|.|TRBJ1-6
CAWNFGASTGSPLHF
>TRBV3-1|few|.|TRBJ2-3
CASSQHPTRQSSTDTQYF
>TRBV10-3|.|TRBD1|TRBJ2-2
CAISEPGQVTGELFF
>TRBV6-5|.|TRBD2|TRBJ2-1
CASSDRRAGGYNEQFF
>TRBV20-1|many|.|TRBJ2-4
CSASRLGRAKNIQYF
>TRBV6-5|.|.|TRBJ2-7
CASSEGTQPFYEQYF
>TRBV27|.|.|TRBJ1-3
CASSSLSGNTIYF
>TRBV19|many|TRBD2|TRBJ2-1
CASSMGLAGAYNEQFF
>TRBV27|.|.|TRBJ2-7
CASSLSWQGVYEQYF
>TRBV2|few|.|TRBJ2-2
CASSGDSGELFF
>TRBV6-2/TRBV6-3|.|.|TRBJ1-2
CASSLPPVHGYTF
>TRBV5-1|few|.|TRBJ2-3
CASSRSGPLTDTQYF
>TRBV11-2|.|.|TRBJ2-7
CASSRTGGAQGEQNF
>TRBV5-5|few|.|TRBJ1-3
CASSLAGGTGNTIYF
>TRBV19|.|TRBD1|TRBJ2-1
CASSSGQTLLYNEQFF
>TRBV12-3/TRBV12-4|.|.|TRBJ1-6
CASSSAGLASPLHF
>TRBV29-1|few|.|TRBJ2-2
CSVEAVAGELFF
>TRBV2|.|.|TRBJ2-1
CASTVGRGPNEQFF
>TRBV27|.|TRBD1|TRBJ1-5
CASSRFRGYQPQHF
>TRBV27|many|.|TRBJ2-7
CASSFIGETYEQYF
>TRBV10-2|few|TRBD1|TRBJ1-1
CASTDSGTGVRTEAFF
>TRBV7-4|.|.|TRBJ2-2
CASSLAFNTGELFF
>TRBV29-1|.|.|TRBJ1-1
CSVKLGGNTEAFF
>TRBV7-2|many|.|TRBJ1-4
CASSLGVGGEKLFF
>TRBV12-3/TRBV12-4|.|TRBD1|TRBJ2-4
CASSGDRNMQYF
>TRBV4-2|many|.|TRBJ1-3
CASSQLQGNTIYF
>TRBV7-2|few|.|TRBJ2-3
CASSARRQGKTDTQYF
>TRBV27|.|.|TRBJ1-4
CASSSLGTIRRLFF
>TRBV7-6|.|TRBD2|TRBJ2-5
CASRLAGGEETQYF
>TRBV29-1|many|TRBD1|TRBJ1-5
CSVGTGGNQPQHF
>TRBV5-1|.|.|TRBJ1-1
CASSFVTGPLTEAFF
>TRBV6-5|few|TRBD2|TRBJ2-3
CASSGVLAGDTQYF
>TRBV7-2|once|.|TRBJ2-3
CASSPRQVASSTDTQYF
>TRBV27|many|.|TRBJ2-7
CASSQIRQAGRAYEQYF
>TRBV6-2/TRBV6-3|.|TRBD2|TRBJ2-5
CATKRGGAETQYF
>TRBV3-1|many|.|TRBJ2-7
CASSQSWGAGEQYF
>TRBV6-6|many|.|TRBJ2-5
CASSYLGLPETQYF
>TRBV6-1|.|TRBD1|TRBJ2-3
CASGWTGQGGDTQYF
>TRBV19|medium-sized|.|TRBJ2-1
CASSIVTGSYNEQFF
>TRBV5-1|many|TRBD1|TRBJ2-5
CASSSDREETQYF
>TRBV3-1|.|.|TRBJ1-2
CASSPRGYGYTF
>TRBV19|few|.|TRBJ1-1
CASTHYSTEAFF
>TRBV5-4|.|.|TRBJ1-1
CASSFSDTEAFF
>TRBV27|.|TRBD1|TRBJ2-1
CASSSDRGDYNEQFF
>TRBV10-3|few|TRBD1|TRBJ2-5
CAISPQGRGETQYF
>TRBV7-2|.|.|TRBJ2-7
CASSLWYKQYF
>TRBV2|.|TRBD2|TRBJ2-3
CASSRGLAGATTDTQYF
>TRBV12-3/TRBV12-4|few|TRBD1|TRBJ2-3
CASRTGWGTDTQYF
>TRBV7-8|.|TRBD1|TRBJ2-2
CASRKGTGANTGELFF